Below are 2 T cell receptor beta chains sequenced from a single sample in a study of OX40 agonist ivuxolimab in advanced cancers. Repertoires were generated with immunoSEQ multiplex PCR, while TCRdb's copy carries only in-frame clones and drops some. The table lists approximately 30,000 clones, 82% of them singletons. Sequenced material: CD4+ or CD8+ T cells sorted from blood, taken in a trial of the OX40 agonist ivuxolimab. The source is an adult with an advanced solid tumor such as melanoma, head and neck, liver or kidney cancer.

The CDR3 is CASSRDRDDYGYTF. CDR3 sequence (DNA): TGTGCCAGCAGCCGGGACAGAGACGACTATGGCTACACCTTC. The chain couples TRBV5-5 to TRBJ1-2; the match to TRBD1 covers 7 bases. The length of the CDR3 is 14 residues. V lost 4 bases to trimming and J lost 3 bases; unmatched junction nucleotides: 6. The V gene's germline CDR1 is SGHKS and CDR2 YYEKEE (reference sequence). The full variable domain, with the rest looked up from reference TRBV5-5 and TRBJ1-2, is DAGVTQSPTHLIKTRGQQVTLRCSPISGHKSVSWYQQVLGQGPQFIFQYYEKEERGRGNFPDRFSARQFPNYSSELNVNALLLGDSALYLCASSRDRDDYGYTFGSGTRLTVV.

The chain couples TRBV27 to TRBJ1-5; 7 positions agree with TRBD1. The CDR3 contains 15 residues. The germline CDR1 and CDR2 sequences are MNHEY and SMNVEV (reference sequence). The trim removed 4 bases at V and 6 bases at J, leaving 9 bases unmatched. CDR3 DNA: TGTGCCAGCAGTTCGACAGGGATGGTGAGTCAGCCCCAGCATTTT. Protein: CASSSTGMVSQPQHF.